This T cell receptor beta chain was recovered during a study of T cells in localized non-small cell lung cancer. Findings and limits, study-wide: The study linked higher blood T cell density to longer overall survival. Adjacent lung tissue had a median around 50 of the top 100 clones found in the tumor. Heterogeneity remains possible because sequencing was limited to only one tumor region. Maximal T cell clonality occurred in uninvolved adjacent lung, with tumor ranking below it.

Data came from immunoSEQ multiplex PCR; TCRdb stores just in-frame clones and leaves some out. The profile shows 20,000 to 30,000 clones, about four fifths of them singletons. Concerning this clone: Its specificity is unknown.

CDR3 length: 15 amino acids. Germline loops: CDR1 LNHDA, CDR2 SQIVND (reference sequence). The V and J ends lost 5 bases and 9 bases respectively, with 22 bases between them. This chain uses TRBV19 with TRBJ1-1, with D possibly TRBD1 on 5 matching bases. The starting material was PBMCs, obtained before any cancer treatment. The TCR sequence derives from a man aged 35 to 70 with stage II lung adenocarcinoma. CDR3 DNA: TGTGCCAGTAGTCCAGGAGGACAACTGAGCACGAAAGCTTTCTTT. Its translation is CASSPGGQLSTKAFF. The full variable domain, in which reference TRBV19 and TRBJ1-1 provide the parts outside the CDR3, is DGGITQSPKYLFRKEGQNVTLSCEQNLNHDAMYWYRQDPGQGLRLIYYSQIVNDFQKGDIAEGYSVSREKKESFPLTVTSAQKNPTAFYLCASSPGGQLSTKAFFGQGTRLTVV.